The entry that follows covers one T cell receptor beta chain sequence. The data derive from a study of shared T cell receptors in the human thymus. CDR3 length: 19 residues. CDR1 and CDR2 from the germline V gene are MNHEY and SMNVEV (reference sequence). The V end lost 5 bases, the J end lost 4 bases, and 27 bases lay between the germline ends. Sequenced by immunoSEQ multiplex PCR; TCRdb stores in-frame clones only, minus some. The repertoire holds about 660,000 clones, with approximately 88% as singletons. These same records also appear under a second study, on human thymus T cells. As that study records: Finnish infants who were healthy and having corrective surgery for congenital heart defects made up the donors. Thymus pieces cut out during corrective heart surgery were the tissue that was used. Unrelated individuals reportedly shared highly overlapping thymic TCR repertoires.

The sequencing sample was made of thymocytes. This chain joins TRBV27 and TRBJ1-5; D might be TRBD1 (6 bases). The TCR originated in a boy under three years old with a congenital heart defect. This chain's CDR3 is CASSPIIPEDRWFNQPQHF. The CDR3 DNA is TGTGCCAGCAGTCCGATTATACCGGAAGACAGGTGGTTTAATCAGCCCCAGCATTTT.